The rows below give T cell receptor beta chains drawn from one sample of a study of blood T cells in healthy people across ages. In TCRdb, the 5' RACE reads were re-called with MiXCR into one record per CDR3 protein. The table records 1,500,000 or so distinct CDR3 sequences, 55% to 75% of them present only once. Sequencing used blood. These receptors were taken from a man between 18 and 29 years old in good health. CDR3s include the opening cysteine and the closing phenylalanine or tryptophan. D genes are given only for firm matches. Some rows mark clone size as missing; the rest say once, few, many or name a class of expanded clone.

>NA|NA|TRBV20-1|TRBJ2-1
TGCAGTGCTAGATGGGGGCCAAACAATGAGCAGTTCTTC
CSARWGPNNEQFF
>TRBD1|NA|TRBV7-2|TRBJ1-2
TGTGCCAGCAGCGACGGACAGGGAGGTGGCTACACCTTC
CASSDGQGGGYTF
>NA|NA|TRBV7-6|TRBJ2-5
TGTGCCAGCAGCTTAGCCCCGATCCAGGTCCAAGAGACCCAGTACTTC
CASSLAPIQVQETQYF
>NA|NA|TRBV14|TRBJ1-1
TGTGCCAGCAGCCCGTTCGGACGGCGCACTTCGGACACTGAAGCTTTCTTT
CASSPFGRRTSDTEAFF
>TRBD1|once|TRBV20-1|TRBJ2-1
TGCAGTGCATCTCAGACAGGGGGCTACAATGAGCAGTTCTTC
CSASQTGGYNEQFF
>TRBD1|NA|TRBV27|TRBJ2-7
TGTGCCAGCAGTTTTGTAATTGGGGACAGAAATTACGAGCAGTACTTC
CASSFVIGDRNYEQYF
>TRBD1|few|TRBV6-1|TRBJ2-5
TGTGCCAGCAGTGCGCACAGGGGGCGAATCCAAGAGACCCAGTACTTC
CASSAHRGRIQETQYF
>NA|NA|TRBV4-2|TRBJ2-7
TGTGCCAGCAGCCGATCGGACAGAAACTACGAGCAGTACTTC
CASSRSDRNYEQYF
>NA|medium-sized|TRBV4-2|TRBJ2-7
TGTGCCAGCAGCCAAGCTTCGGAGAATGGGTACGAGCAGTACTTC
CASSQASENGYEQYF
>NA|few|TRBV25-1|TRBJ1-6
TGTGCCAGCAGTGAAGGACGGGATTCACCCCTCCACTTT
CASSEGRDSPLHF
>NA|NA|TRBV2|TRBJ2-1
TGTGCCAGCTCTCGCGTGGGTGAGCAGTTCTTC
CASSRVGEQFF
>TRBD1|NA|TRBV3-1|TRBJ1-2
TGTGCCAGCAGCACTCGGACAGGGGCAGACTATGGCTACACCTTC
CASSTRTGADYGYTF
>NA|NA|TRBV27|TRBJ1-2
TGTGCCAGCAGTTTATCGCGAGGAACCACCTATGGCTACACCTTC
CASSLSRGTTYGYTF
>NA|many|TRBV7-6|TRBJ2-1
TGTGCCAGCAGCTTAGGGGTGGATGGGGTCAATGAGCAGTTCTTC
CASSLGVDGVNEQFF
>NA|NA|TRBV5-5|TRBJ1-1
TGTGCCAGCAGCACCCACTTGAGGGGTCGAAACACTGAAGCTTTCTTT
CASSTHLRGRNTEAFF
>TRBD1|few|TRBV29-1|TRBJ2-5
TGCAGCGTTGATGGGACAGACAAAGAGACCCAGTACTTC
CSVDGTDKETQYF
>TRBD1|once|TRBV27|TRBJ1-5
TGTGCCAGCAGTGAGGTATTAGGGACAGCCCACAATCAGCCCCAGCATTTT
CASSEVLGTAHNQPQHF
>NA|few|TRBV5-1|TRBJ2-7
TGCGCCAGCAGCTTCGATAGTAGCGAGCAGTACTTC
CASSFDSSEQYF
>NA|NA|TRBV18|TRBJ1-5
TGTGCCAGCTCAACTCAACAGGGCCCCAATCAGCCCCAGCATTTT
CASSTQQGPNQPQHF
>TRBD1|NA|TRBV7-7|TRBJ2-1
TGTGCCAGCAGCCCGGCTCTTGGGACAGGGCCCTACAATGAGCAGTTCTTC
CASSPALGTGPYNEQFF
>TRBD2|NA|TRBV20-1|TRBJ2-7
TGCAGTGCTCCCTCTAGCGGGGCGAGCTCCTACGAGCAGTACTTC
CSAPSSGASSYEQYF
>NA|NA|TRBV6-2/TRBV6-3|TRBJ2-7
TGTGCCAGCGGACAAATGCTGCAGTACTTC
CASGQMLQYF
>TRBD2|NA|TRBV4-1|TRBJ2-1
TGCGCCAGCAGCCTTAAGAGGAGCGGGGGCCGACCTGAGCAGTTCTTC
CASSLKRSGGRPEQFF
>TRBD1|NA|TRBV27|TRBJ1-5
TGTGCCAGCAGACCCCCCGGGGACAGTAAGGTTCAGCCCCAGCATTTT
CASRPPGDSKVQPQHF
>TRBD1|NA|TRBV12-3/TRBV12-4|TRBJ2-5
TGTGCCAGCAGTTTTGGACAGGCGACCCGAGGCGAGACCCAGTACTTC
CASSFGQATRGETQYF
>TRBD1|NA|TRBV12-3/TRBV12-4|TRBJ2-7
TGTGCCAGCAGTATAAGACAGGGATACTACGAGCAGTACTTC
CASSIRQGYYEQYF
>NA|NA|TRBV15|TRBJ2-1
TGTGCCACCAGTGAGATGTATGAGCAGTTCTTC
CATSEMYEQFF
>NA|NA|TRBV2|TRBJ1-2
TGTGCCCTTAGGGGTTCAAACGGAGACCTATATGGCTACACCTTC
CALRGSNGDLYGYTF